Listed here are 8 T cell receptor beta chains from one sample, sequenced in a study of blood T cell repertoires in COVID-19. Sequencing was performed with immunoSEQ multiplex PCR; in TCRdb, only in-frame clones are kept and a portion is missing. The data show roughly 200,000 clones, with 76% seen just once and approximately 8.6% held by the top ten. Specimen: peripheral blood. Receptors were obtained from a woman in her forties or fifties with active or convalescent COVID-19.

This sequence joins TRBV2 and TRBJ2-3; 7 bases agree with TRBD1. The V gene end was trimmed by 7 bases and the J gene end by 2 bases; junction bases not matched to a gene: 6. The CDR3 is 14 residues long. The V gene's germline CDR1 is SNHLY and CDR2 FYNNEI. The CDR3 sequence: CASTRGQNTDTQYF. The CDR3 DNA sequence: TGTGCCAGCACTAGGGGACAGAACACAGATACGCAGTATTTT.

The V and J genes are TRBV4-3 and TRBJ2-7; D is unclear. The germline V gene encodes CDR1 LGHNA and CDR2 YSLEER. The CDR3 is made up of 16 amino acids. Trimming stripped 0 bases from V and 2 bases from J, with 14 bases between. Here the CDR3 DNA reads TGCGCCAGCAGCCAAGATCTGCTAGTGGGTCCCTACGAGCAGTACTTC. Its protein is CASSQDLLVGPYEQYF.

This chain joins TRBV4-3 and TRBJ2-5; 9 nucleotides agree with TRBD2. The trim removed 3 bases at V and 4 bases at J, leaving 15 bases unmatched. CDR1 is LGHNA, CDR2 YSLEER, per germline. The length of the CDR3 is 18 residues. The CDR3 nucleotides read TGCGCCAGCAGCCAGGGGGTCCATAGCGGGAGCCGGGGAGAGACCCAGTACTTC. Translated, it gives CASSQGVHSGSRGETQYF.

V usage is TRBV5-1 and J usage is TRBJ2-2; TRBD1 matches at 9 bases. Germline V gene lookup returns CDR1 SGHRS and CDR2 YFSETQ. The CDR3 runs 16 residues. Trimming cost V 0 bases and J 4 bases; bases outside gene matches: 4. CDR3 sequence reads: CASSLVVTGGTGELFF. In DNA, the CDR3 is TGCGCCAGCAGCTTGGTGGTGACAGGGGGCACCGGGGAGCTGTTTTTT.

This clone appeared a few times. The DNA for the CDR3 is TGTGCCAGCAGCCTACAGAGTTACGAGCAGTACTTC. Its translation is CASSLQSYEQYF. The chain carries TRBV7-9 and TRBJ2-7; no clear D. The length of the CDR3 is 12 residues. Germline CDR1 and CDR2: SEHNR and FQNEAQ (reference sequence). Trimming took off 5 bases at V and 4 bases at J, with 9 bases between the two ends.

A single count supports this clone. V and J are TRBV5-1 and TRBJ2-1; unclear D gene. With 1 base removed from V and 5 bases from J, the gap between germline ends came to 7 bases. The V gene's germline CDR1 is SGHRS and CDR2 YFSETQ. The CDR3 has 13 residues. CDR3 in DNA: TGCGCCAGCAGCTTGTCTCGGGACAATGAGCAGTTCTTC. This encodes CASSLSRDNEQFF.

This rearrangement joins TRBV29-1 to TRBJ2-2; 7 bases are a match to TRBD1. With V trimmed by 7 bases and J by 0 bases, 8 bases remained unmatched. The CDR3 has 15 residues. Germline CDR1 reads SQVTM; CDR2 reads ANQGSEA. The CDR3 DNA reads TGCAGCGCTGCCAGGGGGACAGCGAACACCGGGGAGCTGTTTTTT. It specifies CSAARGTANTGELFF.

The chain recombines TRBV7-3 with TRBJ2-2; TRBD1 might be the D (6 bases). V was pared by 2 bases and J by 4 bases, with 11 bases between. This CDR3 has 15 residues. The germline CDR1 and CDR2 sequences are SGHTA and FQGTGA. This CDR3 is CASSLGTSGTGELFF. CDR3 nucleotides: TGTGCCAGCAGCTTAGGGACAAGCGGCACCGGGGAGCTGTTTTTT.